The 5 T cell receptor beta chains below were found in one sample sequenced in a study of blood T cell repertoires in COVID-19. Measured with immunoSEQ multiplex PCR; TCRdb has only the in-frame clones, and not every one. The table has over 200,000 clones, around 86% seen once. Sequencing used PBMCs or T cells enriched from blood (not recorded which). These receptors all come from a man aged 18 to 30 who had recovered from COVID-19.

The CDR3 spells CASSLYRGSYGYTF. CDR3 DNA sequence: TGCGCCAGCAGCTTGTATCGGGGATCCTATGGCTACACCTTC. The genes are TRBV5-1 and TRBJ1-2; unclear D gene. V lost 1 base, J lost 4 bases, and 11 bases lay in between. The CDR3 is made up of 14 amino acids. Germline V CDR1 and CDR2: SGHRS, YFSETQ.

V and J are TRBV19 and TRBJ2-6; D not resolved. CDR3 length: 15 residues. Trimming left V 1 base short and J 0 bases short, with 4 bases between. CDR1 and CDR2 (germline): LNHDA, SQIVND (reference sequence). CDR3 protein: CASSIASSGANVLTF. CDR3 nucleotides: TGTGCCAGTAGTATAGCGTCCTCTGGGGCCAACGTCCTGACTTTC.

The J gene is TRBJ1-1, the V gene TRBV7-9; 10 positions match TRBD1. V shed 6 bases and J 4 bases; nucleotides not matched to a gene: 11. CDR3 length equals 16 residues. Germline lookup yields CDR1 SEHNR and CDR2 FQNEAQ (reference sequence). The CDR3, as DNA: TGTGCCAGCAGATCCCGACAGGGGGCAGGCGGCACTGAAGCTTTCTTT. Encoded protein: CASRSRQGAGGTEAFF.

The V gene is TRBV30, the J gene TRBJ1-3; TRBD1 might be the D (5 bases). Trimming left V 2 bases short and J 2 bases short, with 16 bases between. CDR1 and CDR2 (germline): GTSNPN, SVGIG (reference sequence). This CDR3 has 16 amino acids. The CDR3 DNA follows: TGTGCCTGGAGTTTCGGGGGAGTTGGGACTGGAAACACCATATATTTT. This sequence encodes CAWSFGGVGTGNTIYF. Complete variable domain (other parts from reference TRBV30 and TRBJ1-3): SQTIHQWPATLVQPVGSPLSLECTVEGTSNPNLYWYRQAAGRGLQLLFYSVGIGQISSEVPQNLSASRPQDRQFILSSKKLLLSDSGFYLCAWSFGGVGTGNTIYFGEGSWLTVV.

This chain links TRBV7-9 with TRBJ1-1, with TRBD1 as a possible D gene (6 bases). Germline V lookup: CDR1 SEHNR, CDR2 FQNEAQ (reference sequence). CDR3 length: 14 amino acids. Trimming removed 6 bases from V and 3 bases from J, with 14 bases in between. The CDR3 nucleotides are TGTGCCAGCAGGGGTCTGGGGGCAGACACTGAAGCTTTCTTT. Its protein product is CASRGLGADTEAFF.